A single sample is the source of the 26 T cell receptor beta chains below, sequenced in a study of post-analysis software for immune sequencing data. Study results and limitations: Controls showed lower frequencies than patients for 5 or 6 TRBV segments, and TRBV5-6, TRBV5-1 and TRBV20-1 were among these.

Presence of unique molecular identifiers characterized the TCR beta cDNA libraries. MiXCR, run by TCRdb on the PCR reads, gives a single entry per CDR3 protein. The table shows about 540,000 distinct CDR3 sequences, with 30% to 40% occurring only once. Their antigens remain unidentified. Sequencing input: blood. The source of these receptors is a girl under 18 with multiple sclerosis.

The chain joins TRBV10-1 to TRBJ2-1; possible D gene TRBD1, 5 bases. Per the germline V gene, CDR1 is WNHNN and CDR2 is SYGVQD (reference sequence). This CDR3 spans 13 amino acids. Trimming took off 4 bases at V and 9 bases at J, with 13 bases between the two ends. The CDR3 DNA follows: TGCGCCAGCAGTGGCCGACAGTTTAGTGAGCAGTTCTTC. It yields the protein CASSGRQFSEQFF.

The gene calls are TRBV24-1 and TRBJ2-1; 8 bases line up with TRBD2. Germline V gene sequence: CDR1 KGHDR, CDR2 SFDVKD. Unmatched junction bases numbered 5, after V lost 3 bases and J lost 2 bases. This CDR3 has 16 amino acids. CDR3 in amino acids: CATSDLSGGPYNEQFF. Written as DNA, the CDR3 is TGTGCCACCAGTGATCTCAGCGGGGGTCCCTACAATGAGCAGTTCTTC.

This clonotype was observed a few times. The rearrangement links TRBV9 to TRBJ2-4, with 7 nucleotides matching TRBD1. Matching the DNA end better, TRBJ2-5 makes the J call doubtful. CDR1 is SGDLS, CDR2 YYNGEE, per germline. This CDR3 has 13 amino acids. The CDR3 protein is CASSEGDSTTQYF. The CDR3 DNA sequence: TGTGCCAGCAGCGAGGGGGACAGCACGACCCAGTACTTC.

This clonotype was seen more than once but under ten times. The chain carries TRBV6-5 and TRBJ1-5; possibly TRBD1 for D (6 bases). Germline V gives CDR1 MNHEY, CDR2 SVGAGI. The CDR3 spans 14 residues. Trimming pared 5 bases from V and 5 bases from J, leaving 13 bases between. The CDR3 reads CASSRGADHQPQHF. As DNA, the CDR3 is TGTGCCAGCAGTAGGGGGGCAGATCATCAGCCCCAGCATTTT.

V gene TRBV6-5 combines with J gene TRBJ1-1; the match to TRBD1 covers 7 bases. In germline, CDR1 is MNHEY, CDR2 SVGAGI. The V and J ends lost 6 bases and 6 bases, in that order; junction bases with no gene match: 10. This CDR3 has 14 amino acids. The CDR3 is CASSQQGRGAEAFF. DNA of the CDR3: TGTGCCAGCAGCCAACAGGGGCGCGGAGCTGAAGCTTTCTTT.

The table lists this clonotype with a few counts. The gene calls are TRBV5-4 and TRBJ2-3; possibly TRBD2 for D (5 bases). V was cut by 2 bases and J by 0 bases, with 13 bases left in between. Germline CDR1 and CDR2: SGHNT and YYREEE (reference sequence). The CDR3 runs to 16 residues. CDR3 region: CASSLGGRISTDTQYF. For the CDR3, the DNA is TGTGCCAGCAGCTTAGGCGGGCGGATAAGCACAGATACGCAGTATTTT.

The gene calls are TRBV20-1 and TRBJ2-3; D perhaps matches TRBD2 (5 bases). Germline V lookup: CDR1 DFQATT, CDR2 SNEGSKA (reference sequence). The CDR3 is 13 residues long. The V end was cut by 3 bases, the J end by 1 base, with 8 bases between. DNA for the CDR3: TGCAGTGCTAGGGACTTACGCACAGATACGCAGTATTTT. Translated: CSARDLRTDTQYF.

The chain couples TRBV12-3 or TRBV12-4 to TRBJ1-5; D not certain. V was pared by 4 bases and J by 1 base, with 8 bases between. This CDR3 spans 14 amino acids. DNA of the CDR3: TGTGCCAGCAGTTCCCTTTTGAGCAATCAGCCCCAGCATTTT. Its translation is CASSSLLSNQPQHF.

Concerning this clonotype itself: A much larger clone lies one base from this, so it may be a read error. The CDR3 reads CASSGGTIGYGYTF. The CDR3 DNA reads as TGTGCCAGCAGTGGAGGGACAATTGGCTATGGCTACACCTTC. V gene TRBV6-1 combines with J gene TRBJ1-2; D perhaps matches TRBD1 (6 bases). The ends were cut back, 4 bases at V and 4 bases at J, with 13 bases in the middle. Germline V gives CDR1 MNHNS, CDR2 SASEGT. The CDR3 sequence is 14 residues long.

This clonotype was recorded a few times. The chain carries TRBV20-1 and TRBJ2-1, with D tentatively TRBD1 or TRBD2 (5 bases each). This CDR3 has 12 amino acids. Germline values: CDR1 DFQATT, CDR2 SNEGSKA (reference sequence). Between the trimmed V and J ends, which lost 6 bases and 10 bases, there was a span of 16 bases. CDR3 sequence: CSASRGPWEQFF. CDR3 nucleotide sequence: TGCAGTGCATCCCGGGGCCCCTGGGAGCAGTTCTTC.

The chain recombines TRBV5-6 with TRBJ2-5; D may be TRBD2 (5 bases). V was trimmed by 4 bases and J by 7 bases, leaving 26 bases between them. The germline V gene has CDR1 SGHDT and CDR2 YYEEEE. CDR3 length: 17 amino acids. The CDR3 DNA sequence: TGTGCCAGCAGCCAAAAACTAGTGGCGACCTCTAAGACGACCCAGTACTTC. As protein: CASSQKLVATSKTTQYF.

This clonotype has only a few counts. J is TRBJ2-7 and V is TRBV4-2; D assignment may be TRBD1 or TRBD2 (5 bases each). CDR3 length equals 13 residues. Germline CDR1 and CDR2: LGHNA and YNFKEQ. Trimming took 6 bases from V and 4 from J, leaving 13 bases between them. In DNA form, the CDR3 reads TGTGCCAGCAGACTGGACGGGGCTTACGAGCAGTACTTC. Protein sequence: CASRLDGAYEQYF.

This clonotype has a handful of counts. This chain connects TRBV5-5 to TRBJ1-2; D unresolved. Germline V lookup: CDR1 SGHKS, CDR2 YYEKEE (reference sequence). V was shortened by 4 bases and J by 4 bases, with 8 bases between the two germline ends. The length of the CDR3 is 12 residues. This CDR3 is CASSNLAYGYTF. CDR3 nucleotides: TGTGCCAGCAGCAATCTGGCCTATGGCTACACCTTC. The entire variable domain, with the rest obtained from reference TRBV5-5 and TRBJ1-2, is as follows: DAGVTQSPTHLIKTRGQQVTLRCSPISGHKSVSWYQQVLGQGPQFIFQYYEKEERGRGNFPDRFSARQFPNYSSELNVNALLLGDSALYLCASSNLAYGYTFGSGTRLTVV.

This clonotype was seen more than once but under ten times. This chain uses TRBV6-6 with TRBJ1-2; 8 positions match TRBD1. V shed 2 bases and J 4 bases; nucleotides not matched to a gene: 9. From germline, CDR1 is MNHNY and CDR2 SVGAGI (reference sequence). The CDR3 spans 16 residues. The CDR3 sequence is CASSYPRDRITYGYTF. The DNA for the CDR3 is TGTGCCAGCAGTTACCCAAGGGACAGGATAACCTATGGCTACACCTTC.

V gene TRBV5-1 combines with J gene TRBJ2-5; D perhaps matches TRBD2 (5 bases). Germline V lookup: CDR1 SGHRS, CDR2 YFSETQ. Deletions cut 7 bases from V and 5 bases from J, with 24 bases between. The CDR3 is made up of 16 amino acids. DNA of the CDR3: TGCGCCAGCGGGCAAATGGGGTATAGCGAGATGGAGACCCAGTACTTC. It specifies CASGQMGYSEMETQYF.

The chain carries TRBV5-5 and TRBJ1-2, with 7 positions matching TRBD1. The germline CDR1 and CDR2 sequences are SGHKS and YYEKEE (reference sequence). After removal of 4 bases from V and 7 bases from J, the junction contained 4 bases not matched to a gene. The CDR3 is 12 amino acids. The chain's CDR3 is CASSDRVGGYTF. CDR3 nucleotide sequence: TGTGCCAGCAGCGACAGGGTCGGTGGCTACACCTTC. Full variable domain (remainder filled in from reference TRBV5-5 and TRBJ1-2): DAGVTQSPTHLIKTRGQQVTLRCSPISGHKSVSWYQQVLGQGPQFIFQYYEKEERGRGNFPDRFSARQFPNYSSELNVNALLLGDSALYLCASSDRVGGYTFGSGTRLTVV.

In its sample, this clonotype was seen many times. The chain links TRBV29-1 to TRBJ2-4; 10 nucleotides agree with TRBD1. This CDR3 spans 14 amino acids. Germline CDR1 SQVTM, CDR2 ANQGSEA. The J segment lost 5 bases and the V segment lost 4 bases, leaving 5 bases of the junction unmatched. CDR3 in amino acids: CSVAGTGDQNIQYF. CDR3 DNA sequence: TGCAGCGTTGCTGGGACAGGGGACCAAAACATTCAGTACTTC. Full variable domain (remainder filled in from reference TRBV29-1 and TRBJ2-4): SAVISQKPSRDICQRGTSLTIQCQVDSQVTMMFWYRQQPGQSLTLIATANQGSEATYESGFVIDKFPISRPNLTFSTLTVSNMSPEDSSIYLCSVAGTGDQNIQYFGAGTRLSVL.

This clonotype has just a few counts. This chain connects TRBV6-5 to TRBJ2-3, with D tentatively TRBD1 (6 bases). Germline CDR1 is MNHEY and CDR2 is SVGAGI. The CDR3 contains 17 residues. Trimming removed 0 bases from V and 0 bases from J, with 13 bases in between. Written as DNA, the CDR3 is TGTGCCAGCAGTTACTCCCTTCGACAGGATAGCACAGATACGCAGTATTTT. This translates into CASSYSLRQDSTDTQYF.

Comments on this clonotype: An end of the junction differs from the germline gene, which may be a read error. The chain has TRBV5-1 and TRBJ1-2; 9 nucleotides agree with TRBD1. From germline, CDR1 is SGHRS and CDR2 YFSETQ. The CDR3 runs 15 residues. This chain's CDR3 is CASRRIGQGINGCTF. CDR3 DNA: TGCGCCAGCAGACGGATCGGACAGGGGATCAATGGCTGCACCTTC.

This clonotype was seen more than once but under ten times. The V call is TRBV20-1, the J call TRBJ2-5; a weak D match, TRBD2 (6 bases). The ends were cut back, 3 bases at V and 4 bases at J, with 12 bases in the middle. Germline V gene data show CDR1 as DFQATT and CDR2 as SNEGSKA (reference sequence). The CDR3 consists of 13 residues. CDR3: CSASRAGRETQYF. The CDR3 DNA sequence: TGCAGTGCTAGTAGGGCGGGAAGAGAGACCCAGTACTTC.

The rearrangement joins TRBV3-1 to TRBJ1-2; no clear D. V was clipped by 1 base and J by 2 bases, with 11 bases between them. The CDR3 totals 15 residues. From germline, CDR1 is LGHDT and CDR2 YNNKEL (reference sequence). The CDR3: CASSQGGGANYGYTF. The CDR3 DNA reads as TGTGCCAGCAGCCAAGGAGGTGGCGCGAACTATGGCTACACCTTC.

This chain joins TRBV6-5 and TRBJ2-7; D gene uncertain. V gave up 6 bases and J gave up 4 bases, with 19 bases separating them. In germline, CDR1 is MNHEY, CDR2 SVGAGI. There are 15 residues in the CDR3. The CDR3 DNA reads TGTGCCAGCAGCTATCAAACCGGCCTGGGATACGAGCAGTACTTC. Protein product: CASSYQTGLGYEQYF.

V usage is TRBV7-8 and J usage is TRBJ2-5; 11 positions match TRBD2. Germline V gives CDR1 SGHVS, CDR2 FQNEAQ. V lost 6 bases and J lost 4; bases outside the gene matches: 10. The CDR3 is 16 residues long. The CDR3 here is CASSYPGTSGRETQYF. The CDR3 DNA reads as TGTGCCAGCAGTTACCCCGGGACTAGCGGAAGAGAGACCCAGTACTTC. The full variable domain, rest sourced from reference TRBV7-8 and TRBJ2-5, is GAGVSQSPRYKVAKRGQDVALRCDPISGHVSLFWYQQALGQGPEFLTYFQNEAQLDKSGLPSDRFFAERPEGSVSTLKIQRTQQEDSAVYLCASSYPGTSGRETQYFGPGTRLLVL.

This clonotype has just a few counts. The chain employs TRBV6-4 and TRBJ2-5; D perhaps matches TRBD2 (6 bases). V gave up 6 bases and J gave up 5 bases, with 22 bases separating them. Germline-derived CDR1 and CDR2 are MRHNA and SNTAGT. The CDR3 totals 16 residues. CDR3 amino acids: CASRNRAGGLWETQYF. CDR3 DNA: TGTGCCAGCAGAAACAGAGCCGGGGGACTGTGGGAGACCCAGTACTTC.

This clonotype was observed many times. CDR3: CASSSTGEGQPQHF. CDR3 coding DNA: TGTGCCAGCAGCTCCACAGGGGAGGGGCAGCCCCAGCATTTT. The rearrangement joins TRBV4-2 to TRBJ1-5; 7 positions match TRBD1. The CDR3 contains 14 residues. Germline CDR1 LGHNA, CDR2 YNFKEQ. J lost 7 bases, V lost 5 bases, and 8 bases had no gene match.

The chain recombines TRBV11-2 with TRBJ1-1; D uncertain. The V and J ends lost 2 bases and 3 bases respectively, with 7 bases between them. Germline V gene data show CDR1 as SGHAT and CDR2 as FQNNGV. The CDR3 is made up of 13 amino acids. CDR3 nucleotide sequence: TGTGCCAGCAGCTTAACCCCGGACACTGAAGCTTTCTTT. It translates to CASSLTPDTEAFF.